These 15 T cell receptor beta chains were sequenced from one sample in a study of neoadjuvant anti-PD-1 for oral cavity cancer. The time point was: after neoadjuvant nivolumab, at surgical resection. Assay used: immunoSEQ multiplex PCR; TCRdb lists only in-frame clones, some missing. There are tens of thousands of clones in the sample; around 79% occur only once, and around 4.9% lies in the top ten. The sample consisted of PBMCs, taken after nivolumab (anti-PD-1) treatment. The receptors here all came from a person aged 35-79 years with oral cavity squamous cell carcinoma.

Judged by abundance, this clone is medium-sized. This chain joins TRBV19 and TRBJ1-4, with 8 positions matching TRBD1. The length of the CDR3 is 14 residues. The J segment lost 6 bases and the V segment lost 7 bases, leaving 7 bases of the junction unmatched. Per the germline V gene, CDR1 is LNHDA and CDR2 is SQIVND (reference sequence). The chain's CDR3 is CASKPGQAYEKLFF. The CDR3, as DNA: TGTGCCAGTAAACCGGGACAGGCCTATGAAAAACTGTTTTTT.

V usage is TRBV5-4 and J usage is TRBJ2-6, with D possibly being TRBD1 (6 bases). Trimming took 0 bases from V and 4 from J, leaving 11 bases between them. CDR3 length equals 16 residues. CDR1 and CDR2 (germline): SGHNT, YYREEE (reference sequence). The CDR3 bases are TGTGCCAGCAGCTTGGAACAGGGAGCCGGGGCCAACGTCCTGACTTTC. As protein: CASSLEQGAGANVLTF.

The chain uses TRBV6-5 and TRBJ1-4; the D is unclear. V lost 2 bases and J 8 bases, leaving 12 bases between the germline ends. The CDR3 extends over 14 amino acids. Per germline, CDR1 MNHEY and CDR2 SVGAGI. The CDR3 loop is CASSYDVMGEKLFF. DNA of the CDR3: TGTGCCAGCAGTTACGACGTGATGGGCGAAAAACTGTTTTTT.

The V gene is TRBV27, the J gene TRBJ1-1, with a tentative D call TRBD1 (5 bases). CDR1 and CDR2 from the germline V gene are MNHEY and SMNVEV (reference sequence). This CDR3 region has 13 residues. V lost 6 bases, J lost 3 bases, and 11 bases lay in between. In nucleotides, the CDR3 is TGTGCCAGCAGGGGGGTATGGGACACTGAAGCTTTCTTT. This encodes CASRGVWDTEAFF.

The CDR3 spells CASSPRTGRSTEAFF. The CDR3 region has the DNA TGTGCCAGCAGCCCAAGGACAGGGAGGAGTACTGAAGCTTTCTTT. The chain combines TRBV7-2 with TRBJ1-1; 8 nucleotides align to TRBD1. V lost 5 bases, J lost 5 bases, and 10 bases stayed unmatched. The V gene's germline CDR1 is SGHTA and CDR2 FQGNSA. The length of the CDR3 is 15 residues. Based on the CDR3 plus reference TRBV7-2 and TRBJ1-1, the full variable domain is GAGVSQSPSNKVTEKGKDVELRCDPISGHTALYWYRQSLGQGLEFLIYFQGNSAPDKSGLPSDRFSAERTGGSVSTLTIQRTQQEDSAVYLCASSPRTGRSTEAFFGQGTRLTVV.

V gene TRBV4-1 combines with J gene TRBJ1-5; tentative D call: TRBD1 (5 bases). Germline V gives CDR1 MGHRA, CDR2 YSYEKL. The CDR3 is 15 residues long. The germline V and J ends were trimmed by 1 base and 0 bases, with 7 bases remaining between them. CDR3: CASSQGQPSNQPQHF. The CDR3 nucleotides read TGCGCCAGCAGCCAAGGACAGCCTAGCAATCAGCCCCAGCATTTT.

V gene TRBV7-9 combines with J gene TRBJ1-5, with a possible D match to TRBD1 (5 bases). This CDR3 has 14 residues. CDR1 and CDR2 from the germline V gene are SEHNR and FQNEAQ (reference sequence). V gave up 1 base and J gave up 4 bases, with 8 bases separating them. The CDR3 loop is CASSLGGTNQPQHF. For the CDR3, the DNA is TGTGCCAGCAGCTTAGGGGGGACGAATCAGCCCCAGCATTTT.

This clone was recorded only once. V and J are TRBV6-5 and TRBJ2-2; 8 positions agree with TRBD2. This CDR3 spans 13 amino acids. Germline loops: CDR1 MNHEY, CDR2 SVGAGI. V gave up 8 bases and J gave up 7 bases; unmatched junction bases: 6. The CDR3 DNA follows: TGTGCCAGCGAACGAGCGGGGGACGGGGAGCTGTTTTTT. This translates into CASERAGDGELFF.

The CDR3 sequence is CVRSQTGTVSSPLHF. The CDR3 DNA follows: TGTGTCAGAAGCCAAACCGGGACAGTCTCTTCACCCCTCCACTTT. The genes are TRBV7-5 and TRBJ1-6; the table's D gene call, TRBD1, was not cross checked with the DNA. TRBV7-5 is given as a pseudogene. This CDR3 is built from 15 residues.

The chain uses TRBV19 and TRBJ2-1, with 15 bases matching TRBD2. The V gene end was trimmed by 4 bases and the J gene end by 10 bases; junction bases not matched to a gene: 8. This CDR3 region has 16 residues. The germline gives CDR1 LNHDA, CDR2 SQIVND (reference sequence). The CDR3: CASSTRTSGGAREQFF. CDR3 DNA sequence: TGTGCCAGTAGTACCCGGACTAGCGGGGGGGCGAGGGAGCAGTTCTTC.

This chain joins TRBV7-9 and TRBJ2-3; no clear D gene. Germline CDR1 SEHNR, CDR2 FQNEAQ (reference sequence). The CDR3 runs 15 residues. Trimming cost V 0 bases and J 6 bases, with 13 bases left between them. Here the CDR3 DNA reads TGTGCCAGCAGCTTAGCCGAGACGGCCCGGGATACGCAGTATTTT. This sequence encodes CASSLAETARDTQYF.

The genes are TRBV4-2 and TRBJ2-1; D gene ambiguous. The CDR3 spans 15 residues. Trimming shortened V by 6 bases and J by 0 bases, and 12 bases separated the two germline ends. The germline V gene has CDR1 LGHNA and CDR2 YNFKEQ. CDR3 coding DNA: TGTGCCAGCAGTGGTCTATCAAGCTCCTACAATGAGCAGTTCTTC. Protein product: CASSGLSSSYNEQFF.

As for this clone: Other nucleotide sequences from this sample produce the same CDR3. The chain combines TRBV30 with TRBJ2-3; D gene uncertain. The germline V and J ends were trimmed by 1 base and 3 bases, with 8 bases remaining between them. CDR1 is GTSNPN and CDR2 is SVGIG in the germline V gene (reference sequence). The CDR3 sequence is 13 residues long. Here the CDR3 reads CAWSGGNTDTQYF. The DNA for the CDR3 is TGTGCCTGGAGTGGCGGAAATACAGATACGCAGTATTTT.

This chain links TRBV10-1 with TRBJ2-4; TRBD1 is a possible D gene (6 bases). The CDR3 runs to 16 residues. Germline CDR1 reads WNHNN; CDR2 reads SYGVQD (reference sequence). V was shortened by 3 bases and J by 0 bases, with 12 bases between the two germline ends. CDR3 sequence reads: CASSDPGERAKNIQYF. CDR3 sequence (DNA): TGCGCCAGCAGTGATCCAGGGGAACGAGCCAAAAACATTCAGTACTTC.

The gene calls are TRBV11-3 and TRBJ2-2; the D gene is possibly TRBD2 (6 bases). Germline V gene sequence: CDR1 SGHNT, CDR2 YENEEA. V lost 3 bases to trimming and J lost 1 base, with 9 bases between them. This CDR3 spans 15 amino acids. The CDR3 coding sequence is TGTGCCAGCAGCTTCTTTAGCGGGAACACCGGGGAGCTGTTTTTT. Protein sequence: CASSFFSGNTGELFF.